The TCR beta chain under discussion was sequenced for a study of blood T cell repertoires in COVID-19. Clones were sequenced by immunoSEQ multiplex PCR, and TCRdb holds only the in-frame ones, with some missing. This table holds about 480,000 clones, approximately 90% found once. The CDR3 is 15 amino acids. Trimming pared 4 bases from V and 0 bases from J, leaving 13 bases between. CDR1 and CDR2 (germline): SGHRS, YFSETQ. Sequencing used PBMCs or T cells enriched from blood (not recorded which). The receptor comes from a woman between 40 and 55 years old who had recovered from COVID-19. The rearrangement links TRBV5-1 to TRBJ1-1; D not resolved. The CDR3, as DNA: TGCGCCAGCAGCCCAGAGGAGGCCATGAACACTGAAGCTTTCTTT. It is translated as CASSPEEAMNTEAFF. The full variable domain, rest sourced from reference TRBV5-1 and TRBJ1-1, is KAGVTQTPRYLIKTRGQQVTLSCSPISGHRSVSWYQQTPGQGLQFLFEYFSETQRNKGNFPGRFSGRQFSNSRSEMNVSTLELGDSALYLCASSPEEAMNTEAFFGQGTRLTVV.